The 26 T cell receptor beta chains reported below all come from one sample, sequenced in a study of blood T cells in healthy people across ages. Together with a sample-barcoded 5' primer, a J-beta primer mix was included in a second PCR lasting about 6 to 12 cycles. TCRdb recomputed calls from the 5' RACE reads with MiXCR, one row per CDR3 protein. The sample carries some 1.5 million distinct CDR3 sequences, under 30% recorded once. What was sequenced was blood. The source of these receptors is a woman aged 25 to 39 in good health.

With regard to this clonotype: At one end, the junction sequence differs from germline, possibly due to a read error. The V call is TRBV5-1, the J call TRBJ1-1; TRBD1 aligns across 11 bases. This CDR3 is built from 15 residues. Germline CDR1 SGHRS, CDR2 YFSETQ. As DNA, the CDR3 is TGCGCCAGCAGATCTGGGACAGGGGGGAACACTGAGGCTTTCTTT. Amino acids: CASRSGTGGNTEAFF.

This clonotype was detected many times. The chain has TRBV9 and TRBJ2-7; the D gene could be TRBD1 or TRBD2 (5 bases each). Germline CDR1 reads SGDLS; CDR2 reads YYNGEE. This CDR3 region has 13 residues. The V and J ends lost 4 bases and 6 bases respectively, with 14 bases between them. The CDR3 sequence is CASSSGTSVEQYF. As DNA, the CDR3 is TGTGCCAGCAGCTCGGGGACCTCAGTCGAGCAGTACTTC.

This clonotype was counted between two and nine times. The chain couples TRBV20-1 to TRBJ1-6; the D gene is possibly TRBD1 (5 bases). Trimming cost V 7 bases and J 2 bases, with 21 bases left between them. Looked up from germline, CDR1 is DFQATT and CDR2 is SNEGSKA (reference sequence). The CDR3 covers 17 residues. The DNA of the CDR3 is TGCAGTGTCAGGTGTCAGGGAGGATTCACCTATAATTCACCCCTCCACTTT. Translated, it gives CSVRCQGGFTYNSPLHF.

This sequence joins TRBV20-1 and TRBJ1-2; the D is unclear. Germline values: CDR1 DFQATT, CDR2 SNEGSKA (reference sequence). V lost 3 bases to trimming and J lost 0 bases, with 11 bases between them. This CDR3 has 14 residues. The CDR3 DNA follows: TGCAGTGCTAGGGGCACAGAAGCTAACTATGGCTACACCTTC. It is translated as CSARGTEANYGYTF.

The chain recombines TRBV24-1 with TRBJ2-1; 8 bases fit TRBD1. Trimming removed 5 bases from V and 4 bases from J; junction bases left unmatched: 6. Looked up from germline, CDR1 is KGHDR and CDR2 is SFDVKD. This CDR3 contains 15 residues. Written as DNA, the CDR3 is TGTGCCACCAGTGGAGGGACAGGTGGTTACAATGAGCAGTTCTTC. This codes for CATSGGTGGYNEQFF.

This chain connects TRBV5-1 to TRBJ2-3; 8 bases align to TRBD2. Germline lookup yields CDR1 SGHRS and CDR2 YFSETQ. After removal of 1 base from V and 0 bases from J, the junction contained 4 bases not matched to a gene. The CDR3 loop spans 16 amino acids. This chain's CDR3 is CASSLMTSESTDTQYF. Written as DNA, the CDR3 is TGCGCCAGCAGCTTGATGACTAGCGAAAGCACAGATACGCAGTATTTT.

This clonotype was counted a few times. The CDR3, as DNA: TGCGCCAGCAGCCCGGCGGGCGGGGGTAACTACGAGCAGTACTTC. It specifies CASSPAGGGNYEQYF. The rearrangement joins TRBV5-1 to TRBJ2-7; 7 bases are shared with TRBD2. J lost 3 bases, V lost 4 bases, and 10 bases had no gene match. This CDR3 has 15 amino acids. Germline lookup yields CDR1 SGHRS and CDR2 YFSETQ.

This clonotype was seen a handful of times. The CDR3 nucleotides are TGTGCCAGCTCACCCAATTCGAACACTGAAGCTTTCTTT. Amino acids: CASSPNSNTEAFF. J is TRBJ1-1 and V is TRBV18; no clear D. From germline, CDR1 is KGHSH and CDR2 LQKENI. V was shortened by 3 bases and J by 1 base, with 6 bases between the two germline ends. This CDR3 is built from 13 residues.

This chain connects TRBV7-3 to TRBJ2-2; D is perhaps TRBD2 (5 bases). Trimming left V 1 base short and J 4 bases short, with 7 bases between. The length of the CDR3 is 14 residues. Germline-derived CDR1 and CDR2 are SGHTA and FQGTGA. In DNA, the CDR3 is TGTGCCAGCAGCTTAATCGGACTCACCGGGGAGCTGTTTTTT. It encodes CASSLIGLTGELFF.

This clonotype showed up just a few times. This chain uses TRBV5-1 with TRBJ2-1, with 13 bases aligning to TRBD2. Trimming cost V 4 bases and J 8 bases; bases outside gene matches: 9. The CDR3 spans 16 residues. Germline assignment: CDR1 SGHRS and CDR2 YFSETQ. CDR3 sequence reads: CASSLLAGGPTDEQFF. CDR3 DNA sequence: TGCGCCAGCAGCCTACTAGCGGGAGGGCCAACGGATGAGCAGTTCTTC.

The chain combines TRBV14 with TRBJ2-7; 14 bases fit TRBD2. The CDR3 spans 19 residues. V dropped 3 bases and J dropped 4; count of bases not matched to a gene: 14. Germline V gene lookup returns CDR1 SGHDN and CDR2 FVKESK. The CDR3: CASSHSTGLAGGIAYEQYF. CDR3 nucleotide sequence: TGTGCCAGCAGCCATTCAACCGGACTAGCGGGGGGAATTGCATACGAGCAGTACTTC.

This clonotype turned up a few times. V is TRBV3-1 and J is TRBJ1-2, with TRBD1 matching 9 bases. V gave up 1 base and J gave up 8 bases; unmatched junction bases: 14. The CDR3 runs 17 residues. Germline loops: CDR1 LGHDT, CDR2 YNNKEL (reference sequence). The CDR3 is CASSQGGFAQGALGYTF. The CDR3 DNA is TGTGCCAGCAGCCAAGGTGGATTCGCACAGGGGGCGTTGGGCTACACCTTC. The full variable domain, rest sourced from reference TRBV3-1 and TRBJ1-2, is DTAVSQTPKYLVTQMGNDKSIKCEQNLGHDTMYWYKQDSKKFLKIMFSYNNKELIINETVPNRFSPKSPDKAHLNLHINSLELGDSAVYFCASSQGGFAQGALGYTFGSGTRLTVV.

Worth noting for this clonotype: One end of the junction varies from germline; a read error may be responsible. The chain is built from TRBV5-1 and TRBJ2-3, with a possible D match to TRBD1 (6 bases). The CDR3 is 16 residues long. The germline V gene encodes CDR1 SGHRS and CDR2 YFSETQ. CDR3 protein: CASSPPTGRFTGTQYF. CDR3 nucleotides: TGCGCCAGCAGCCCACCCACAGGGCGGTTCACAGGTACGCAGTATTTT.

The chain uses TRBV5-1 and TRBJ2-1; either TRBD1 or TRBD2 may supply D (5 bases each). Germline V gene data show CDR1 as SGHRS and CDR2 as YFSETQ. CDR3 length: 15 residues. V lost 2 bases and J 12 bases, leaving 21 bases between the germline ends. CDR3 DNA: TGCGCCAGCAGCTTTGAGGGACGGTCAAGATCAGGGCAGTTCTTC. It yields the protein CASSFEGRSRSGQFF.

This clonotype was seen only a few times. DNA for the CDR3: TGTGCCAGCAGCTTAGCGGAGTGGGGTAGCGCGAACTCCTACAATGAGCAGTTCTTC. It specifies CASSLAEWGSANSYNEQFF. The V and J genes are TRBV7-9 and TRBJ2-1; possibly TRBD2 for D (5 bases). The germline gives CDR1 SEHNR, CDR2 FQNEAQ (reference sequence). The CDR3 has 19 residues. Trimming cost V 0 bases and J 0 bases, with 18 bases left between them.

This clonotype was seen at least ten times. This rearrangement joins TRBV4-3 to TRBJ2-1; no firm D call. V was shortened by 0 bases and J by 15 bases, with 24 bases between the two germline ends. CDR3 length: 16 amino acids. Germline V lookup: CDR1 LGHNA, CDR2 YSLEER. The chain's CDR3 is CASSQDRGANDPIGFF. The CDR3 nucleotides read TGCGCCAGCAGCCAAGATAGAGGCGCCAACGACCCGATAGGGTTCTTC.

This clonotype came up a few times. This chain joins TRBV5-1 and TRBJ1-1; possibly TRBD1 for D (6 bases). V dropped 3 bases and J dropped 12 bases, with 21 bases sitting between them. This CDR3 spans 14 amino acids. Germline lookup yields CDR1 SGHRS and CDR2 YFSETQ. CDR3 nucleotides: TGCGCCAGCAGCTGGGGTTATCCGGGACAAGGGACTTTCTTT. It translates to CASSWGYPGQGTFF.

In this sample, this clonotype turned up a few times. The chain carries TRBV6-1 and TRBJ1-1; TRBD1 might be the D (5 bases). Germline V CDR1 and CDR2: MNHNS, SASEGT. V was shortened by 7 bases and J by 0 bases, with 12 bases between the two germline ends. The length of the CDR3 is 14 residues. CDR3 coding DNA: TGTGCCAGCAAACTGACAGAGTTGAACACTGAAGCTTTCTTT. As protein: CASKLTELNTEAFF.

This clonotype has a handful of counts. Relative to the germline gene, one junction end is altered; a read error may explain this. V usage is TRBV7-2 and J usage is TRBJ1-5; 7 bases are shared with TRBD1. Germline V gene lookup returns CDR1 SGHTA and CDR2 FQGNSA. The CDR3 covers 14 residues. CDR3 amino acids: CASSPDRVNQPRHF. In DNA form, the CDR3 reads TGTGCCAGCAGCCCCGACAGGGTCAATCAGCCCCGGCATTTT.

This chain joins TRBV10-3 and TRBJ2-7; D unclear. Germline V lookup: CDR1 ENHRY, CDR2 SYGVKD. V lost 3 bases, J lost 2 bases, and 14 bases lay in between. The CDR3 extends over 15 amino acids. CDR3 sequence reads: CAISDGPDGPYEQYF. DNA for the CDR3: TGTGCCATCAGTGACGGTCCGGACGGACCCTACGAGCAGTACTTC.

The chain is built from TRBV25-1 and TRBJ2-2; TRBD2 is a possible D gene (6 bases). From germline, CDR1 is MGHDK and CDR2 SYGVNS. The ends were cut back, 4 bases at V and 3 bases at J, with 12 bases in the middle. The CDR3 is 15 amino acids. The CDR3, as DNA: TGTGCCAGCAGTGGGGCTAGCGCGGACACCGGGGAGCTGTTTTTT. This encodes CASSGASADTGELFF.

Here the CDR3 reads CASSLEDLAGLAGELFF. CDR3 coding DNA: TGTGCCAGCAGTTTAGAAGATCTAGCGGGTCTAGCCGGGGAGCTGTTTTTT. The chain carries TRBV12-3 or TRBV12-4 and TRBJ2-2; TRBD2 agrees at 8 bases. Losses at the gene ends were 1 base for V and 6 bases for J; bases not matched to a gene: 10. CDR3 length equals 17 residues.

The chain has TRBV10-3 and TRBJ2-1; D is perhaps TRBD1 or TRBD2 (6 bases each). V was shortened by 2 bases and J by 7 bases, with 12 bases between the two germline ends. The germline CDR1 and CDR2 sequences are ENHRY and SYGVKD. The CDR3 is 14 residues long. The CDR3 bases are TGTGCCATCAGTGAGGGGGGGCAGGGGAATGAGCAGTTCTTC. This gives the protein CAISEGGQGNEQFF.

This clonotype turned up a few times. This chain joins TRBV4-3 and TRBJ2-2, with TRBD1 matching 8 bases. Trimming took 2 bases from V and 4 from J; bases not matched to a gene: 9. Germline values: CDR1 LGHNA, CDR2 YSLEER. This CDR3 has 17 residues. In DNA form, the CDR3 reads TGCGCCAGCAGCCAACCAGGGGGCGCAGGAATCACCGGGGAGCTGTTTTTT. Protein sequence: CASSQPGGAGITGELFF.

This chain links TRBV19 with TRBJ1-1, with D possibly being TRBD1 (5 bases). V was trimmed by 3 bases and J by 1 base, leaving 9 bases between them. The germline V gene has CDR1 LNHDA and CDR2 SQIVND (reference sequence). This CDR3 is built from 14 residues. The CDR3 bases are TGTGCCAGTAGTATCCGTCAGGGGAACACTGAAGCTTTCTTT. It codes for CASSIRQGNTEAFF.

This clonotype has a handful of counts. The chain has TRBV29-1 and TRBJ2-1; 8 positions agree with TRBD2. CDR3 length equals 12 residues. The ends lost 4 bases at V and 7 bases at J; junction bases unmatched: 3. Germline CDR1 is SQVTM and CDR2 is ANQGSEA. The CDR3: CSVAGRGNEQFF. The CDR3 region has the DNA TGCAGCGTTGCCGGGAGGGGTAATGAGCAGTTCTTC.